These 14 T cell receptor beta chains were all obtained from the same sample, sequenced in a study of cytomegalovirus exposure and HLA in healthy donors. PCR involved 60 Vbeta and 13 Jbeta primers. Profiling relied on immunoSEQ multiplex PCR, and the TCRdb table lists in-frame clones only, not all of them. This repertoire shows tens of thousands of clones, around 74% found once; its top ten account for around 7%. Sequencing input: PBMCs. The receptors come from a woman in her thirties in good health and CMV-seropositive.

This clone was detected a few times. This chain uses TRBV14 with TRBJ2-2; TRBD2 aligns across 10 bases. The V gene's germline CDR1 is SGHDN and CDR2 FVKESK. CDR3 length: 19 residues. V lost 2 bases and J lost 0; bases outside the gene matches: 9. The CDR3 coding sequence is TGTGCCAGCAGCCAATCCAGCGGGAGGGCCTGGGCGAACACCGGGGAGCTGTTTTTT. Its translation is CASSQSSGRAWANTGELFF.

The rearrangement links TRBV30 to TRBJ1-2, with D maybe TRBD1 (5 bases). The V gene's germline CDR1 is GTSNPN and CDR2 SVGIG (reference sequence). V shed 4 bases and J shed 4 bases, with 10 bases lying between them. The CDR3 runs to 12 residues. As DNA, the CDR3 is TGTGCCTGGACTGACAGCTCCTATGGCTACACCTTC. Translation gives CAWTDSSYGYTF.

This clone came up a few times. The CDR3 region has the DNA TGTGCCAGCAGCACTCACAGGGAAAGGGCCTACAATGAGCAGTTCTTC. Residues: CASSTHRERAYNEQFF. This chain joins TRBV5-8 and TRBJ2-1; TRBD1 might be the D (6 bases). The CDR3 loop spans 16 amino acids. Germline V CDR1 and CDR2: SGHTS, YDEGEE. The V end was cut by 4 bases, the J end by 2 bases, with 16 bases between.

This chain connects TRBV4-1 to TRBJ1-2; D is ambiguous. Between the trimmed V and J ends, which lost 0 bases and 2 bases, there was a span of 7 bases. The CDR3 loop spans 14 amino acids. Per germline, CDR1 MGHRA and CDR2 YSYEKL. In DNA form, the CDR3 reads TGCGCCAGCAGCCAAGATCCAGAAAACTATGGCTACACCTTC. Amino acid sequence: CASSQDPENYGYTF.

The chain combines TRBV4-2 with TRBJ1-2, with 7 bases that match TRBD1. Germline lookup yields CDR1 LGHNA and CDR2 YNFKEQ. V dropped 0 bases and J dropped 4; count of bases not matched to a gene: 11. This CDR3 region has 17 residues. Here the CDR3 reads CASSQERGSGQFYGYTF. The CDR3 DNA is TGTGCCAGCAGCCAAGAAAGGGGGTCGGGACAGTTCTATGGCTACACCTTC.

J is TRBJ2-7 and V is TRBV7-9, with 14 positions matching TRBD2. This CDR3 has 19 residues. Looked up from germline, CDR1 is SEHNR and CDR2 is FQNEAQ (reference sequence). Germline trimming cut 8 bases from V and 0 bases from J; bases unmatched to any gene: 15. CDR3 sequence reads: CASGWGRLAGGPSSYEQYF. The CDR3 nucleotides read TGTGCCAGCGGCTGGGGGAGACTAGCGGGAGGGCCGAGCTCCTACGAGCAGTACTTC.

The CDR3 region is CASSLGANSYEQYF. CDR3 in DNA: TGTGCCAGCAGCTTAGGCGCTAACTCCTACGAGCAGTACTTC. The chain employs TRBV7-8 and TRBJ2-7; no clear D. V lost 1 base to trimming and J lost 0 bases, with 7 bases between them. The germline gives CDR1 SGHVS, CDR2 FQNEAQ. The CDR3 loop spans 14 amino acids.

This sequence joins TRBV6-5 and TRBJ1-2, with TRBD1 identical over 8 bases. This CDR3 is 14 amino acids long. V trimming: 6 bases; J trimming: 4 bases; junction bases outside the gene matches: 7. Germline CDR1 MNHEY, CDR2 SVGAGI. CDR3 amino acids: CASSIGQGFYGYTF. In DNA form, the CDR3 reads TGTGCCAGCAGCATAGGACAGGGTTTCTATGGCTACACCTTC.

V gene TRBV6-1 combines with J gene TRBJ2-2; D possibly corresponds to TRBD2 (5 bases). Germline assignment: CDR1 MNHNS and CDR2 SASEGT. The CDR3 is 14 amino acids. The germline V and J ends were trimmed by 4 bases and 3 bases, with 9 bases remaining between them. For the CDR3, the DNA is TGTGCCAGCAGTGCGGCAGCGGACACCGGGGAGCTGTTTTTT. As protein: CASSAAADTGELFF.

The CDR3 sequence: CSVRWANTEAFF. Written as DNA, the CDR3 is TGCAGCGTTCGCTGGGCGAACACTGAAGCTTTCTTT. The chain employs TRBV29-1 and TRBJ1-1; D is ambiguous. CDR1 is SQVTM, CDR2 ANQGSEA, per germline. CDR3 length: 12 amino acids. V dropped 5 bases and J dropped 1 base, with 8 bases sitting between them.

The V gene is TRBV21-1, the J gene TRBJ2-7; TRBD1, the table's D call, lacks a check against the DNA. TRBV21-1 is an annotated pseudogene. The CDR3 covers 17 residues. CDR3 sequence reads: CASSSAEGTGVSYEQYF. The DNA of the CDR3 is TGTGCCAGCAGCTCGGCGGAGGGGACAGGGGTCTCCTACGAGCAGTACTTC.

The chain recombines TRBV7-3 with TRBJ2-5, with D tentatively TRBD1 (6 bases). With 2 bases removed from V and 4 bases from J, the gap between germline ends came to 11 bases. Germline CDR1 SGHTA, CDR2 FQGTGA. The CDR3 is 14 amino acids. The CDR3 region has the DNA TGTGCCAGCAGCTTAGGCAGGGGTGGAGAGACCCAGTACTTC. Amino acids: CASSLGRGGETQYF.

V is TRBV29-1 and J is TRBJ1-1; no reliable D call. The CDR3 runs 12 residues. V was clipped by 6 bases and J by 5 bases, with 13 bases between them. Germline lookup yields CDR1 SQVTM and CDR2 ANQGSEA. DNA of the CDR3: TGCAGCGTCAAACGGGAGGGAACTGAAGCTTTCTTT. It translates to CSVKREGTEAFF.

This clone was seen a single time. The V call is TRBV28, the J call TRBJ1-3, with D tentatively TRBD1 (5 bases). V gave up 8 bases and J gave up 0 bases, with 14 bases separating them. Looked up from germline, CDR1 is MDHEN and CDR2 is SYDVKM. CDR3 length: 15 amino acids. The CDR3 nucleotides read TGTGCCAGCCGCCCCGGGGACTACTCTGGAAACACCATATATTTT. Its protein product is CASRPGDYSGNTIYF.